These 20 T cell receptor beta chains came from one sample sequenced in a study of T cells in Graves' hyperthyroidism and ophthalmopathy. Amplified TCR beta CDR3 regions derived from RNA transcripts. The HTBI primer set served for first-round RT-PCR of the TCR CDR3. MiXCR was run by TCRdb on the multiplex PCR reads, yielding one entry per CDR3 protein. The sample has hundreds of thousands of distinct CDR3 sequences, 14% seen once. The sample was blood. Receptors originate from a woman aged 18-35 years with Graves' hyperthyroidism.

The chain combines TRBV20-1 with TRBJ2-3; D is perhaps TRBD1 or TRBD2 (5 bases each). With 3 bases removed from V and 2 bases from J, the gap between germline ends came to 15 bases. The CDR3 runs 15 residues. Germline V gene sequence: CDR1 DFQATT, CDR2 SNEGSKA (reference sequence). The CDR3 region is CSASNRDGFTDTQYF. The CDR3 DNA sequence: TGCAGTGCTAGCAACCGGGACGGGTTCACAGATACGCAGTATTTT.

The chain combines TRBV30 with TRBJ2-1, with D uncertain. Deletions cut 3 bases from V and 9 bases from J, with 12 bases between. Germline lookup yields CDR1 GTSNPN and CDR2 SVGIG (reference sequence). The CDR3 length is 12 residues. The CDR3 bases are TGTGCCTGGAGGGCTAGATGGGCTGAGCAGTTCTTC. Translated, it gives CAWRARWAEQFF.

The chain's CDR3 is CAISESPGYTEAFF. The CDR3 DNA reads TGTGCCATCAGTGAGTCTCCAGGGTACACTGAAGCTTTCTTT. The rearrangement uses TRBV10-3 and TRBJ1-1; D may be TRBD1 (5 bases). This CDR3 region has 14 residues. The germline gives CDR1 ENHRY, CDR2 SYGVKD. V lost 0 bases and J lost 3, with 8 bases in between.

The table lists this clonotype with many counts. The chain uses TRBV28 and TRBJ1-2; no firm D call. There are 15 residues in the CDR3. V lost 3 bases and J 10 bases, leaving 21 bases between the germline ends. Germline V lookup: CDR1 MDHEN, CDR2 SYDVKM. This CDR3 is CASSLPPGQESDYTF. The CDR3 nucleotides read TGTGCCAGCAGTTTGCCCCCCGGGCAGGAGAGCGACTACACCTTC.

This clonotype was found many times. V usage is TRBV28 and J usage is TRBJ2-7; unclear D gene. This CDR3 has 14 amino acids. Germline V gene lookup returns CDR1 MDHEN and CDR2 SYDVKM. V lost 5 bases, J lost 0 bases, and 11 bases lay in between. The CDR3 nucleotides read TGTGCCAGCAGTCCGCTCCTGAGCTCCTACGAGCAGTACTTC. Its protein product is CASSPLLSSYEQYF.

The J gene is TRBJ2-5, the V gene TRBV19, with a tentative D call TRBD2 (6 bases). In germline, CDR1 is LNHDA, CDR2 SQIVND (reference sequence). This CDR3 spans 16 amino acids. V lost 3 bases and J 5 bases, leaving 19 bases between the germline ends. CDR3 region: CASSMRRGTREETQYF. In nucleotides, the CDR3 is TGTGCCAGTAGTATGCGCCGGGGGACCCGTGAGGAGACCCAGTACTTC.

For this clonotype: An end of the junction differs from the germline gene, which may be a read error. This sequence joins TRBV19 and TRBJ2-1, with 8 bases matching TRBD2. This CDR3 has 15 residues. Germline lookup yields CDR1 LNHDA and CDR2 SQIVND (reference sequence). The CDR3 sequence: CASSTSGSSHNEQFF. The CDR3 coding sequence is TGTGCCAGTAGTACGAGCGGGAGCTCCCACAATGAGCAGTTCTTC.

This clonotype was recorded many times. The V and J genes are TRBV2 and TRBJ2-7, with 8 nucleotides matching TRBD2. Germline CDR1 SNHLY, CDR2 FYNNEI. V dropped 8 bases and J dropped 3; count of bases not matched to a gene: 6. This CDR3 has 13 residues. CDR3 DNA: TGTGCCAGCGCCGAGCGGGAGTACTACGAGCAGTACTTC. This encodes CASAEREYYEQYF.

V usage is TRBV9 and J usage is TRBJ1-2, with a possible D match to TRBD1 (6 bases). The CDR3 has 14 residues. The germline gives CDR1 SGDLS, CDR2 YYNGEE. Deletions cut 4 bases from V and 8 bases from J, with 18 bases between. CDR3 residues: CASSPSGGSRGYTF. In nucleotides, the CDR3 is TGTGCCAGCAGCCCCAGCGGGGGCTCGAGGGGCTACACCTTC.

The chain carries TRBV7-9 and TRBJ2-7, with no clear D. Trimming left V 0 bases short and J 4 bases short, with 7 bases between. CDR1 and CDR2 (germline): SEHNR, FQNEAQ (reference sequence). CDR3 size: 13 residues. The CDR3 region has the DNA TGTGCCAGCAGCTTAGCGGCCTTATACGAGCAGTACTTC. Amino acids: CASSLAALYEQYF.

In its sample, this clonotype was seen many times. In nucleotides, the CDR3 is TGTGCCAGCAGACTTAGCGGGAGCTCCTACAATGAGCAGTTCTTC. This sequence encodes CASRLSGSSYNEQFF. The chain couples TRBV12-3 or TRBV12-4 to TRBJ2-1; 9 positions match TRBD2. This CDR3 has 15 residues. J gave up 0 bases and V 6 bases, and 3 bases lay outside the gene matches.

This clonotype was seen just once. The chain employs TRBV7-3 and TRBJ2-1, with a possible D match to TRBD2 (6 bases). The CDR3 covers 16 residues. Germline-derived CDR1 and CDR2 are SGHTA and FQGTGA. Trimming removed 2 bases at V and 4 bases at J, with 15 bases between. CDR3 in DNA: TGTGCCAGCAGCTTAGAGTACGGGGGATTATACAATGAGCAGTTCTTC. Protein product: CASSLEYGGLYNEQFF. The entire variable domain, with the rest obtained from reference TRBV7-3 and TRBJ2-1, is as follows: GAGVSQTPSNKVTEKGKYVELRCDPISGHTALYWYRQSLGQGPEFLIYFQGTGAADDSGLPNDRFFAVRPEGSVSTLKIQRTERGDSAVYLCASSLEYGGLYNEQFFGPGTRLTVL.

This clonotype was found many times. The J gene is TRBJ2-7, the V gene TRBV18; no clear D. V gave up 3 bases and J gave up 2 bases, with 14 bases separating them. Germline V CDR1 and CDR2: KGHSH, LQKENI. The CDR3 contains 15 residues. This chain's CDR3 is CASSPDLTQPYEQYF. CDR3 nucleotide sequence: TGTGCCAGCTCACCGGATCTTACACAGCCCTACGAGCAGTACTTC.

The V gene is TRBV6-1, the J gene TRBJ1-1, with 12 bases lining up with TRBD1. The V gene end was trimmed by 8 bases and the J gene end by 7 bases; junction bases not matched to a gene: 17. CDR1 MNHNS and CDR2 SASEGT come from the germline V gene. This CDR3 is built from 17 residues. The CDR3 spells CASGKGTKGQGAVEAFF. CDR3 coding DNA: TGTGCCAGCGGAAAAGGAACTAAGGGACAGGGGGCGGTTGAAGCTTTCTTT.

This rearrangement joins TRBV28 to TRBJ2-1; the match to TRBD2 covers 11 bases. The junction had 6 bases not matched to a gene; V was cut back by 7 bases and J by 7 bases. Per the germline V gene, CDR1 is MDHEN and CDR2 is SYDVKM. This CDR3 contains 14 residues. The CDR3: CASIETSGKNEQFF. The CDR3 DNA is TGTGCCAGCATCGAGACTAGCGGGAAAAATGAGCAGTTCTTC.

This clonotype was counted only a few times. This chain links TRBV7-8 with TRBJ2-1; D is possibly TRBD2 (7 bases). From germline, CDR1 is SGHVS and CDR2 FQNEAQ. The CDR3 covers 15 residues. V shed 7 bases and J shed 4 bases, with 17 bases lying between them. The DNA of the CDR3 is TGTGCCAGCAAGGGGGGGGGAACGGGATACAATGAGCAGTTCTTC. Amino acid sequence: CASKGGGTGYNEQFF. The whole variable domain, filled in from reference TRBV7-8 and TRBJ2-1, reads GAGVSQSPRYKVAKRGQDVALRCDPISGHVSLFWYQQALGQGPEFLTYFQNEAQLDKSGLPSDRFFAERPEGSVSTLKIQRTQQEDSAVYLCASKGGGTGYNEQFFGPGTRLTVL.

This clonotype was seen repeatedly, ten times or more. The gene calls are TRBV3-1 and TRBJ2-1, with D unclear. The CDR3 totals 15 residues. Germline V gene sequence: CDR1 LGHDT, CDR2 YNNKEL (reference sequence). Trimming shortened V by 0 bases and J by 1 base, and 7 bases separated the two germline ends. CDR3 nucleotides: TGTGCCAGCAGCCAAGAGAGGAAATCCTACAATGAGCAGTTCTTC. This sequence encodes CASSQERKSYNEQFF.

The V gene is TRBV19, the J gene TRBJ2-1; TRBD1 or TRBD2 may be the D gene (5 bases each). This CDR3 comprises 16 residues. Germline CDR1 LNHDA, CDR2 SQIVND (reference sequence). V lost 0 bases, J lost 2 bases, and 11 bases lay in between. The CDR3 sequence is CASSIDGGRPYNEQFF. DNA for the CDR3: TGTGCCAGTAGTATAGATGGGGGACGCCCCTACAATGAGCAGTTCTTC.

J is TRBJ2-7 and V is TRBV4-1; a weak D match, TRBD1 (6 bases). The CDR3 spans 15 residues. Trimming pared 3 bases from V and 4 bases from J, leaving 16 bases between. Germline V lookup: CDR1 MGHRA, CDR2 YSYEKL. The CDR3 DNA reads as TGCGCCAGCAGCCACCAGGGAGTAGGGGGTTACGAGCAGTACTTC. Its translation is CASSHQGVGGYEQYF.

The chain uses TRBV27 and TRBJ2-2; 9 nucleotides match TRBD1. There are 16 residues in the CDR3. The germline gives CDR1 MNHEY, CDR2 SMNVEV (reference sequence). V lost 5 bases and J lost 2; bases outside the gene matches: 6. CDR3: CASSDRGGINTGELFF. The DNA of the CDR3 is TGTGCCAGCAGTGACAGGGGGGGGATCAACACCGGGGAGCTGTTTTTT.